This TCR beta chain was profiled in a study of blood T cell repertoires in COVID-19. About the study: Italy, Spain and the United States were the sources of the convalescent and acute COVID-19 samples.

Germline CDR1 ENHRY, CDR2 SYGVKD. Trimming shortened V by 7 bases and J by 0 bases, and 8 bases separated the two germline ends. The CDR3 is 13 residues long. Repertoires were generated with immunoSEQ multiplex PCR, while TCRdb's copy carries only in-frame clones and drops some. The table records more than 300,000 clones, over 75% of them present only once. This clone was seen only once. Adults between roughly 18 and 89 years of age took part from under 30 US areas. The chain uses TRBV10-3 and TRBJ2-3, with D unresolved. This clonotype originated in a man aged 25 to 40 who had recovered from COVID-19. Material for sequencing was PBMCs or T cells enriched from blood (not recorded which). DNA of the CDR3: TGTGCCATCACGGCAGCGAGCACAGATACGCAGTATTTT. Protein sequence: CAITAASTDTQYF.